These 12 T cell receptor beta chains share one sample of origin, sequenced in a study of glioma-infiltrating T cells after dendritic cell vaccination. Repertoires were generated with immunoSEQ multiplex PCR, while TCRdb's copy carries only in-frame clones and drops some. The sample comprises roughly 80,000 clones, around 87% of which are singletons, and approximately 2.2% rests with the top ten. Stated time point: after dendritic cell vaccination, including at tumor progression/relapse. The sample was blood, taken after dendritic cell vaccination. These receptors originate from a human donor with glioblastoma.

The chain recombines TRBV6-5 with TRBJ2-1, with 10 bases lining up with TRBD2. The CDR3 has 14 amino acids. Trimming cost V 5 bases and J 7 bases; bases outside gene matches: 5. Germline assignment: CDR1 MNHEY and CDR2 SVGAGI. This chain's CDR3 is CASSQGTSENEQFF. CDR3 DNA: TGTGCCAGCAGTCAGGGGACTAGCGAAAATGAGCAGTTCTTC.

The V call is TRBV11-3, the J call TRBJ2-7; D perhaps matches TRBD1 (5 bases). CDR3 size: 13 residues. V was shortened by 3 bases and J by 3 bases, with 9 bases between the two germline ends. Germline CDR1 and CDR2: SGHNT and YENEEA. CDR3 sequence: CASSFGTGYEQYF. DNA for the CDR3: TGTGCCAGCAGCTTCGGAACAGGCTACGAGCAGTACTTC.

The chain uses TRBV5-1 and TRBJ2-5, with TRBD1 as a possible D gene (5 bases). The ends were cut back, 1 base at V and 1 base at J, with 11 bases in the middle. This CDR3 is built from 15 residues. In germline, CDR1 is SGHRS, CDR2 YFSETQ. The CDR3 loop reads CASSLRQPLQETQYF. Written as DNA, the CDR3 is TGCGCCAGCAGCTTGAGACAGCCACTCCAAGAGACCCAGTACTTC.

The genes are TRBV27 and TRBJ2-7; D might be TRBD2 (7 bases). Trimming removed 5 bases at V and 6 bases at J, with 11 bases between. Germline CDR1 and CDR2: MNHEY and SMNVEV (reference sequence). The CDR3 has 12 amino acids. For the CDR3, the DNA is TGTGCCAGCAGTAGGGGAGGGGGCGAGCAGTACTTC. This codes for CASSRGGGEQYF.

The rearrangement links TRBV6-5 to TRBJ2-7; maybe TRBD2 (5 bases). Germline values: CDR1 MNHEY, CDR2 SVGAGI. The CDR3 is 15 amino acids. Trimming removed 0 bases at V and 0 bases at J, with 9 bases between. The CDR3 reads CASSYSGASSYEQYF. The CDR3, as DNA: TGTGCCAGCAGTTACTCGGGAGCGAGCTCCTACGAGCAGTACTTC.

This clone was seen a handful of times. V gene TRBV2 combines with J gene TRBJ2-2; a possible D gene is TRBD2 (5 bases). V gave up 7 bases and J gave up 1 base, with 10 bases separating them. The CDR3 runs to 14 residues. Looked up from germline, CDR1 is SNHLY and CDR2 is FYNNEI. In nucleotides, the CDR3 is TGTGCCAGCACGGGGATCATGAACACCGGGGAGCTGTTTTTT. Amino acids: CASTGIMNTGELFF.

V and J are TRBV18 and TRBJ1-5, with no clear D. From germline, CDR1 is KGHSH and CDR2 LQKENI. Trimming cost V 3 bases and J 0 bases, with 6 bases left between them. The CDR3 is 14 residues long. The CDR3 DNA reads TGTGCCAGCTCACCCACCTATAGCAATCAGCCCCAGCATTTT. The encoded protein is CASSPTYSNQPQHF. Using reference TRBV18 and TRBJ1-5 for the parts outside the CDR3, the full variable domain is NAGVMQNPRHLVRRRGQEARLRCSPMKGHSHVYWYRQLPEEGLKFMVYLQKENIIDESGMPKERFSAEFPKEGPSILRIQQVVRGDSAAYFCASSPTYSNQPQHFGDGTRLSIL.

The V and J genes are TRBV29-1 and TRBJ2-5; tentatively, D is TRBD1 (6 bases). The CDR3 loop spans 12 amino acids. Deletions cut 6 bases from V and 5 bases from J, with 13 bases between. Germline V gene data show CDR1 as SQVTM and CDR2 as ANQGSEA. Here the CDR3 reads CSVSQGSETQYF. The DNA for the CDR3 is TGCAGCGTATCACAGGGATCGGAGACCCAGTACTTC.

The rearrangement links TRBV18 to TRBJ2-3, with TRBD2 as a possible D gene (7 bases). Germline V CDR1 and CDR2: KGHSH, LQKENI. This CDR3 spans 16 amino acids. With 3 bases removed from V and 1 base from J, the gap between germline ends came to 14 bases. CDR3 in DNA: TGTGCCAGCTCACCGTCGGGGGCGGGGGGCACAGATACGCAGTATTTT. Amino acids: CASSPSGAGGTDTQYF.

This clone was counted a few times. The rearrangement joins TRBV7-9 to TRBJ2-1, with unresolved D. The V end was cut by 2 bases, the J end by 8 bases, with 7 bases between. The CDR3 covers 12 residues. Germline CDR1 and CDR2: SEHNR and FQNEAQ (reference sequence). The CDR3: CASSLIRDEQFF. The DNA of the CDR3 is TGTGCCAGCAGCTTAATTCGAGATGAGCAGTTCTTC.

The chain employs TRBV7-2 and TRBJ1-6, with a tentative D call TRBD1 (6 bases). The V end was cut by 1 base, the J end by 10 bases, with 11 bases between. The CDR3 totals 14 residues. Germline V gene sequence: CDR1 SGHTA, CDR2 FQGNSA. The CDR3 loop is CASSLGGGGSPLHF. The CDR3, as DNA: TGTGCCAGCAGCTTAGGCGGGGGGGGCTCACCCCTCCACTTT.

As DNA, the CDR3 is TGTGCCAGCAGCGCCCTGGACACGACGACCCAGTACTTC. Its translation: CASSALDTTTQYF. The J gene is TRBJ2-5, the V gene TRBV9; a possible D gene is TRBD1 (5 bases). CDR1 is SGDLS and CDR2 is YYNGEE in the germline V gene. The ends were cut back, 3 bases at V and 7 bases at J, with 13 bases in the middle. There are 13 residues in the CDR3. Looking up the rest from reference TRBV9 and TRBJ2-5 gives the full variable domain: DSGVTQTPKHLITATGQRVTLRCSPRSGDLSVYWYQQSLDQGLQFLIQYYNGEERAKGNILERFSAQQFPDLHSELNLSSLELGDSALYFCASSALDTTTQYFGPGTRLLVL.